Listed below are T cell receptor beta chains from one sample, sequenced in a study of CD8 T cells in Susac syndrome. TCRdb called the immunoSEQ multiplex PCR reads again in MiXCR, with one record for every CDR3 protein. The repertoire has hundreds of thousands of distinct CDR3 sequences, about 91% of them found once; the top ten carry around 0.18%. The material sequenced was CD8+ T cells from PBMCs. These receptors all stem from a human donor with multiple sclerosis. The CDR3 runs from the conserved cysteine through the conserved F or W. D genes are given only for firm matches. Size values are once, few and many counts, or a class for expanded clones, and some rows have none.

clone size: -; D gene: -; V gene: TRBV15; J gene: TRBJ2-3; CDR3 protein: CATSRDRAGVGATQYF; CDR3 DNA: TGTGCCACCAGCAGAGATAGGGCAGGGGTGGGTGCTACGCAGTATTTT
clone size: -; D gene: -; V gene: TRBV24-1; J gene: TRBJ1-2; CDR3 protein: CATSDLAGNYGYTF; CDR3 DNA: TGTGCCACCAGTGATTTGGCAGGCAACTATGGCTACACCTTC
clone size: -; D gene: -; V gene: TRBV3-1; J gene: TRBJ1-6; CDR3 protein: CASSQGGGGNSPLHF; CDR3 DNA: TGTGCCAGCAGCCAAGGGGGTGGGGGGAATTCACCCCTCCACTTT
clone size: -; D gene: TRBD2; V gene: TRBV20-1; J gene: TRBJ2-3; CDR3 protein: CSASRSGDGWDTQYF; CDR3 DNA: TGCAGTGCTAGTCGTAGCGGGGATGGATGGGATACGCAGTATTTT
clone size: -; D gene: -; V gene: TRBV29-1; J gene: TRBJ1-2; CDR3 protein: CSVDYRDANYGYTF; CDR3 DNA: TGCAGCGTTGACTACAGAGACGCAAACTATGGCTACACCTTC
clone size: few; D gene: -; V gene: TRBV29-1; J gene: TRBJ1-1; CDR3 protein: CSVETGNTEAFF; CDR3 DNA: TGCAGCGTTGAGACAGGGAACACTGAAGCTTTCTTT
clone size: -; D gene: -; V gene: TRBV9; J gene: TRBJ2-1; CDR3 protein: CASSVVAGLWNEQFF; CDR3 DNA: TGTGCCAGCAGCGTAGTTGCGGGACTCTGGAATGAGCAGTTCTTC
clone size: once; D gene: TRBD2; V gene: TRBV5-1; J gene: TRBJ2-1; CDR3 protein: CASSFVSGSGNEQFF; CDR3 DNA: TGCGCCAGCAGCTTCGTTAGCGGGAGTGGCAATGAGCAGTTCTTC
clone size: -; D gene: TRBD2; V gene: TRBV6-5; J gene: TRBJ2-5; CDR3 protein: CASSYSGTSLFETQYF; CDR3 DNA: TGTGCCAGCAGTTACTCAGGGACTAGCCTCTTTGAGACCCAGTACTTC
clone size: -; D gene: TRBD2; V gene: TRBV11-2; J gene: TRBJ2-7; CDR3 protein: CASRGGTSGPYEQYF; CDR3 DNA: TGTGCCAGCAGGGGGGGGACTAGCGGACCCTACGAGCAGTACTTC
clone size: -; D gene: -; V gene: TRBV29-1; J gene: TRBJ1-2; CDR3 protein: CSVTDGQRPYGYTF; CDR3 DNA: TGCAGCGTTACGGACGGACAGCGACCCTATGGCTACACCTTC
clone size: -; D gene: -; V gene: TRBV28; J gene: TRBJ1-2; CDR3 protein: CASLGYRVYGYTF; CDR3 DNA: TGTGCCAGCCTCGGGTATCGCGTCTATGGCTACACCTTC
clone size: -; D gene: -; V gene: TRBV7-9; J gene: TRBJ1-1; CDR3 protein: CASSLGAGLGAADTEAFF; CDR3 DNA: TGTGCCAGCAGCTTAGGGGCAGGGTTAGGGGCGGCCGACACTGAAGCTTTCTTT
clone size: -; D gene: TRBD2; V gene: TRBV20-1; J gene: TRBJ2-7; CDR3 protein: CSARGLAGAGAYEQYF; CDR3 DNA: TGCAGTGCTAGGGGACTAGCGGGAGCTGGGGCCTACGAGCAGTACTTC
clone size: -; D gene: -; V gene: TRBV7-7; J gene: TRBJ2-1; CDR3 protein: CASSFGAEGNEQFF; CDR3 DNA: TGTGCTAGCAGCTTCGGGGCGGAGGGCAATGAGCAGTTCTTC
clone size: -; D gene: -; V gene: TRBV4-3; J gene: TRBJ2-1; CDR3 protein: CASSQDEGSAYNEQFF; CDR3 DNA: TGCGCCAGCAGCCAAGACGAAGGTTCGGCTTACAATGAGCAGTTCTTC
clone size: -; D gene: -; V gene: TRBV6-5; J gene: TRBJ2-2; CDR3 protein: CASGMRDTGELFF; CDR3 DNA: TGTGCCAGCGGAATGAGGGACACCGGGGAGCTGTTTTTT
clone size: -; D gene: -; V gene: TRBV21-1; J gene: TRBJ2-7; CDR3 protein: CASSMTTQGRSDPSYEQYF; CDR3 DNA: TGTGCCAGCAGCATGACAACGCAGGGCAGAAGCGATCCTTCCTACGAGCAGTACTTC
clone size: -; D gene: -; V gene: TRBV9; J gene: TRBJ1-2; CDR3 protein: CASSVAGGNYGYTF; CDR3 DNA: TGTGCCAGCAGCGTAGCCGGGGGCAACTATGGCTACACCTTC
clone size: few; D gene: -; V gene: TRBV6-2/TRBV6-3; J gene: TRBJ2-5; CDR3 protein: CASSRAETQYF; CDR3 DNA: TGTGCCAGCAGCCGCGCGGAGACCCAGTACTTC
clone size: -; D gene: TRBD2; V gene: TRBV20-1; J gene: TRBJ2-1; CDR3 protein: CSADLAGGANEQFF; CDR3 DNA: TGCAGTGCTGATCTAGCGGGGGGAGCAAATGAGCAGTTCTTC
clone size: -; D gene: TRBD1; V gene: TRBV3-1; J gene: TRBJ1-1; CDR3 protein: CASSQPKTGEAFF; CDR3 DNA: TGTGCCAGCAGCCAACCCAAGACAGGGGAAGCTTTCTTT
clone size: -; D gene: TRBD1; V gene: TRBV7-9; J gene: TRBJ2-7; CDR3 protein: CASSTTQGQWTYEQYF; CDR3 DNA: TGTGCCAGCAGCACTACCCAGGGACAGTGGACCTACGAGCAGTACTTC
clone size: -; D gene: -; V gene: TRBV30; J gene: TRBJ1-1; CDR3 protein: CAWSGGTLENTEAFF; CDR3 DNA: TGTGCCTGGAGTGGTGGGACATTAGAGAACACTGAAGCTTTCTTT
clone size: -; D gene: TRBD1; V gene: TRBV4-1; J gene: TRBJ1-4; CDR3 protein: CASTPLRDSFPATNEKLFF; CDR3 DNA: TGCGCCAGCACTCCCTTAAGGGACAGCTTTCCCGCAACTAATGAAAAACTGTTTTTT
clone size: -; D gene: TRBD2; V gene: TRBV12-3/TRBV12-4; J gene: TRBJ2-5; CDR3 protein: CASSPGLAGAIQETQYF; CDR3 DNA: TGTGCCAGCAGCCCCGGTCTAGCGGGGGCGATCCAAGAGACCCAGTACTTC
clone size: once; D gene: -; V gene: TRBV7-9; J gene: TRBJ2-3; CDR3 protein: CASSPRLGATDTQYF; CDR3 DNA: TGTGCCAGCAGCCCAAGACTAGGAGCCACAGATACGCAGTATTTT